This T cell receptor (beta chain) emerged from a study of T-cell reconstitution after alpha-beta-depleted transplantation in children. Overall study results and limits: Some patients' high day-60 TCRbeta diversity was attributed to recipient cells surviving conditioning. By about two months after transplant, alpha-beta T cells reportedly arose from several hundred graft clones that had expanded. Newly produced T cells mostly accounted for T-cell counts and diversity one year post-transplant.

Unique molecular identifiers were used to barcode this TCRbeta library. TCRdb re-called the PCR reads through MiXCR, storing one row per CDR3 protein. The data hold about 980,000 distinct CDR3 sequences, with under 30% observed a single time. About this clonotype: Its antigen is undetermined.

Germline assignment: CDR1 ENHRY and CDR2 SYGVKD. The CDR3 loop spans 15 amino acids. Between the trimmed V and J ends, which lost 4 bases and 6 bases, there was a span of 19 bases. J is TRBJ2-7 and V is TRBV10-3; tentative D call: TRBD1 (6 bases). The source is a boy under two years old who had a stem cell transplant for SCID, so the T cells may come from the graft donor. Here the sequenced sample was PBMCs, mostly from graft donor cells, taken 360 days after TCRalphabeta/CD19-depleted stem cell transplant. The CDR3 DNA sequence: TGTGCCATCAGTGCCCAGGGGACCACACGGCGCGAGCAGTACTTC. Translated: CAISAQGTTRREQYF.